A single sample is the source of the 3 T cell receptor beta chains below, sequenced in a study of T cells in Graves' hyperthyroidism and ophthalmopathy. Amplified TCR beta CDR3 regions came from RNA transcripts. When the TCR CDR3 underwent first-round RT-PCR, the HTBI primer set was used. TCRdb fed the multiplex PCR reads into MiXCR, producing one record per CDR3 protein. The sample has more than 500,000 distinct CDR3 sequences, around 13% seen once; the top ten hold about 15%. The sequencing sample was made of blood. The receptor source for this set is a middle-aged woman with Graves' hyperthyroidism.

This clonotype was seen many times. The chain uses TRBV3-1 and TRBJ2-1, with D unclear. The CDR3 runs to 11 residues. Germline CDR1 and CDR2: LGHDT and YNNKEL (reference sequence). Trimming shortened V by 1 base and J by 9 bases, and 4 bases separated the two germline ends. CDR3 amino acids: CASSQVGEQFF. The CDR3 nucleotides read TGTGCCAGCAGCCAAGTTGGTGAGCAGTTCTTC.

The chain recombines TRBV20-1 with TRBJ2-1; TRBD2 is a possible D gene (6 bases). The CDR3 has 17 residues. The ends were cut back, 1 base at V and 0 bases at J, with 16 bases in the middle. The germline V gene encodes CDR1 DFQATT and CDR2 SNEGSKA (reference sequence). The CDR3 is CSARAGLAVISYNEQFF. In DNA, the CDR3 is TGCAGTGCTAGAGCCGGATTAGCGGTTATCTCCTACAATGAGCAGTTCTTC.

J is TRBJ1-4 and V is TRBV28; D is unresolved. The CDR3 consists of 15 residues. Trimming took off 2 bases at V and 0 bases at J, with 7 bases between the two ends. Germline CDR1 is MDHEN and CDR2 is SYDVKM. The CDR3 loop is CASSLKQSTNEKLFF. Written as DNA, the CDR3 is TGTGCCAGCAGTTTAAAACAGTCAACTAATGAAAAACTGTTTTTT.